The 29 T cell receptor beta chains presented below share a single source sample, sequenced in a study of cytomegalovirus exposure and HLA in healthy donors. The study ran its PCR with 60 Vbeta and 13 Jbeta primers. Generated by immunoSEQ multiplex PCR, the TCRdb table keeps only in-frame clones and is missing some. The sample has approximately 80,000 clones, less than 80% seen once. Sequencing was carried out using PBMCs. These receptor sequences come from a man aged 30 to 45 in good health and CMV-seropositive.

The chain joins TRBV18 to TRBJ2-7; TRBD2 matches 9 bases. Germline CDR1 reads KGHSH; CDR2 reads LQKENI. The V gene end was trimmed by 2 bases and the J gene end by 6 bases; junction bases not matched to a gene: 17. The CDR3 totals 18 residues. CDR3 coding DNA: TGTGCCAGCTCACCAACAAAGGTAGCGGGAGTTTTCGTTGGCGAGCAGTACTTC. Protein product: CASSPTKVAGVFVGEQYF.

Here the CDR3 reads CASRTGTGIQETQYF. DNA of the CDR3: TGTGCCAGTAGAACCGGGACAGGGATTCAAGAGACCCAGTACTTC. The chain carries TRBV19 and TRBJ2-5, with 9 bases lining up with TRBD1. In germline, CDR1 is LNHDA, CDR2 SQIVND (reference sequence). V lost 6 bases and J lost 2; bases outside the gene matches: 7. This CDR3 is 15 amino acids long.

J is TRBJ2-1 and V is TRBV9, with D tentatively TRBD2 (6 bases). With 3 bases removed from V and 12 bases from J, the gap between germline ends came to 19 bases. CDR1 is SGDLS, CDR2 YYNGEE, per germline. The CDR3 covers 14 residues. The CDR3, as DNA: TGTGCCAGCAGCGCAACTTCGTCCGGGACTGGGCAGTTCTTC. Its translation: CASSATSSGTGQFF.

This clone has just a few counts. The chain joins TRBV15 to TRBJ2-6; D remains unclear. CDR3 length: 16 amino acids. CDR1 and CDR2 (germline): LNHNV, YYDKDF (reference sequence). V was clipped by 0 bases and J by 10 bases, with 16 bases between them. CDR3 nucleotide sequence: TGTGCCACCAGCAGAGACTCCAGACTTTTGATAAACGTCCTGACTTTC. It encodes CATSRDSRLLINVLTF.

This chain connects TRBV15 to TRBJ2-3, with 9 positions matching TRBD1. The junction had 13 bases not matched to a gene; V was cut back by 0 bases and J by 3 bases. Germline CDR1 is LNHNV and CDR2 is YYDKDF (reference sequence). CDR3 length: 19 residues. The CDR3 nucleotides are TGTGCCACCAGCAGAGATCCGCGCCGTACAGGGGGCGCAACAGATACGCAGTATTTT. Translated: CATSRDPRRTGGATDTQYF.

The rearrangement uses TRBV5-1 and TRBJ1-1; D is perhaps TRBD1 (5 bases). The ends were cut back, 0 bases at V and 10 bases at J, with 16 bases in the middle. Germline V lookup: CDR1 SGHRS, CDR2 YFSETQ. The length of the CDR3 is 14 residues. The CDR3 loop reads CASSLATGESRAFF. CDR3 bases: TGCGCCAGCAGCTTGGCAACGGGGGAGAGTAGAGCTTTCTTT.

The chain combines TRBV9 with TRBJ2-1, with D possibly being TRBD1 (6 bases). Trimming took 4 bases from V and 3 from J, leaving 20 bases between them. CDR3 size: 17 residues. Germline V gene lookup returns CDR1 SGDLS and CDR2 YYNGEE. CDR3 nucleotides: TGTGCCAGCAGCCCCCTCAAGGGGGACCGGGGCTACAATGAGCAGTTCTTC. Its protein product is CASSPLKGDRGYNEQFF.

This chain uses TRBV5-6 with TRBJ1-1; D is unclear. V was cut by 4 bases and J by 1 base, with 11 bases left in between. CDR3 length equals 14 residues. The germline gives CDR1 SGHDT, CDR2 YYEEEE. The DNA of the CDR3 is TGTGCCAGCAGCAAGCTTACAGAGAACACTGAAGCTTTCTTT. Protein: CASSKLTENTEAFF.

This clone was picked up a small number of times. The rearrangement links TRBV14 to TRBJ2-7; D is perhaps TRBD2 (5 bases). The CDR3 contains 15 residues. V gave up 1 base and J gave up 2 bases, with 12 bases separating them. The V gene's germline CDR1 is SGHDN and CDR2 FVKESK. The CDR3 DNA reads TGTGCCAGCAGCCAAGTAAGCGCCGGGGCCTACGAGCAGTACTTC. Translated: CASSQVSAGAYEQYF.

This clone was seen just once. This chain connects TRBV9 to TRBJ2-1; TRBD2 might be the D (6 bases). The length of the CDR3 is 15 residues. V dropped 2 bases and J dropped 3 bases, with 12 bases sitting between them. Per the germline V gene, CDR1 is SGDLS and CDR2 is YYNGEE. The CDR3 nucleotides are TGTGCCAGCAGCGTTACCGGGGGAGACTACAATGAGCAGTTCTTC. It encodes CASSVTGGDYNEQFF.

The rearrangement links TRBV30 to TRBJ1-5, with a possible D match to TRBD1 (6 bases). Germline V lookup: CDR1 GTSNPN, CDR2 SVGIG (reference sequence). CDR3 size: 13 residues. V was trimmed by 7 bases and J by 0 bases, leaving 10 bases between them. CDR3 protein: CAYSGDSNQPQHF. The CDR3 DNA reads TGTGCCTACTCAGGGGATAGCAATCAGCCCCAGCATTTT.

This clone turned up a few times. As DNA, the CDR3 is TGTGCCTGGAGGAGGTCGGATAATAATTCACCCCTCCACTTT. Protein: CAWRRSDNNSPLHF. The chain uses TRBV30 and TRBJ1-6; D remains unclear. The CDR3 sequence is 14 residues long. Trimming left V 3 bases short and J 5 bases short, with 11 bases between. Germline loops: CDR1 GTSNPN, CDR2 SVGIG (reference sequence).

This clone came up once. The rearrangement joins TRBV5-8 to TRBJ2-7; TRBD1 matches 11 bases. Germline-derived CDR1 and CDR2 are SGHTS and YDEGEE. The CDR3 is 15 residues long. Trimming removed 4 bases from V and 3 bases from J; junction bases left unmatched: 6. The CDR3 reads CASSVIGTGGYEQYF. In DNA form, the CDR3 reads TGTGCCAGCAGCGTGATCGGGACAGGGGGCTACGAGCAGTACTTC.

The table lists this clone with a count of one. This chain joins TRBV6-1 and TRBJ2-7; no reliable D call. With 5 bases removed from V and 0 bases from J, the gap between germline ends came to 11 bases. The CDR3 runs to 14 residues. The germline V gene encodes CDR1 MNHNS and CDR2 SASEGT. This CDR3 reads CASSPRGFSYEQYF. In nucleotides, the CDR3 is TGTGCCAGCAGTCCGCGCGGTTTCTCCTACGAGCAGTACTTC.

The CDR3 here is CASSVDSYSYEQYF. CDR3 coding DNA: TGCGCCAGCAGCGTTGACAGCTACTCTTACGAGCAGTACTTC. This chain joins TRBV4-3 and TRBJ2-7, with a weak D call TRBD1 (5 bases). Deletions cut 5 bases from V and 4 bases from J, with 15 bases between. The CDR3 runs to 14 residues. Germline V gives CDR1 LGHNA, CDR2 YSLEER.

The V call is TRBV29-1, the J call TRBJ2-1; 10 bases align to TRBD1. V lost 7 bases and J lost 4; bases outside the gene matches: 7. The germline V gene has CDR1 SQVTM and CDR2 ANQGSEA. This CDR3 is built from 14 residues. The CDR3 coding sequence is TGCAGCGCTCTGACAGGGGGCAGTTACAATGAGCAGTTCTTC. Translating gives CSALTGGSYNEQFF.

V and J are TRBV4-2 and TRBJ2-7; D gene unclear. Between the trimmed V and J ends, which lost 0 bases and 6 bases, there was a span of 9 bases. This CDR3 comprises 13 residues. From germline, CDR1 is LGHNA and CDR2 YNFKEQ. The CDR3 region has the DNA TGTGCCAGCAGCCAAGATCGACTCTCCGAGCAGTACTTC. This sequence encodes CASSQDRLSEQYF.

V is TRBV28 and J is TRBJ1-3; D is unresolved. CDR1 is MDHEN and CDR2 is SYDVKM in the germline V gene. This CDR3 contains 11 residues. Deletions cut 6 bases from V and 6 bases from J, with 6 bases between. This chain's CDR3 is CASSLLNTIYF. CDR3 sequence (DNA): TGTGCCAGCAGCCTCCTAAACACCATATATTTT.

The chain links TRBV28 to TRBJ2-5; a weak D match, TRBD1 (6 bases). This CDR3 region has 12 residues. Trimming pared 6 bases from V and 3 bases from J, leaving 8 bases between. Germline CDR1 is MDHEN and CDR2 is SYDVKM. CDR3 nucleotide sequence: TGTGCCAGCAGCCAGGGGAAAGAGACCCAGTACTTC. This encodes CASSQGKETQYF.

The rearrangement joins TRBV29-1 to TRBJ1-1; TRBD1 matches 7 bases. V lost 7 bases, J lost 4 bases, and 6 bases stayed unmatched. The CDR3 covers 12 residues. Germline CDR1 is SQVTM and CDR2 is ANQGSEA. CDR3 sequence (DNA): TGCAGCGCCCTGACAGGGTTCACTGAAGCTTTCTTT. Residues: CSALTGFTEAFF. Drawing the rest from reference TRBV29-1 and TRBJ1-1, the complete variable domain is SAVISQKPSRDICQRGTSLTIQCQVDSQVTMMFWYRQQPGQSLTLIATANQGSEATYESGFVIDKFPISRPNLTFSTLTVSNMSPEDSSIYLCSALTGFTEAFFGQGTRLTVV.

V usage is TRBV20-1 and J usage is TRBJ1-4; D unclear. This CDR3 is 11 amino acids long. V dropped 3 bases and J dropped 4 bases, with 3 bases sitting between them. Germline V gene lookup returns CDR1 DFQATT and CDR2 SNEGSKA (reference sequence). The CDR3, as DNA: TGCAGTGCTAGTCGTAATGAAAAACTGTTTTTT. This encodes CSASRNEKLFF.

The J gene is TRBJ2-1, the V gene TRBV7-7; 10 positions agree with TRBD2. Germline V gene lookup returns CDR1 SSHAT and CDR2 FNYEAQ (reference sequence). The CDR3 runs 15 residues. V dropped 5 bases and J dropped 4; count of bases not matched to a gene: 5. This chain's CDR3 is CASSAGLADYNEQFF. CDR3 bases: TGTGCCAGCAGCGCCGGACTAGCGGATTACAATGAGCAGTTCTTC.

This clone has just one count. The rearrangement joins TRBV7-3 to TRBJ2-2, with TRBD2 as a possible D gene (5 bases). This CDR3 spans 13 amino acids. The germline V gene encodes CDR1 SGHTA and CDR2 FQGTGA. The V gene lost 4 bases and the J gene lost 8 bases, with 11 bases spanning the gap. CDR3 region: CASSWAPGGELFF. Here the CDR3 DNA reads TGTGCCAGCAGCTGGGCCCCGGGGGGGGAGCTGTTTTTT.

CDR3: CATSREDPWGRETQYF. In nucleotides, the CDR3 is TGTGCCACCAGCAGAGAAGACCCGTGGGGCCGGGAGACCCAGTACTTC. This chain uses TRBV15 with TRBJ2-5; a weak D match, TRBD1 (5 bases). CDR3 length: 16 amino acids. The V end lost 0 bases, the J end lost 5 bases, and 16 bases lay between the germline ends. CDR1 LNHNV and CDR2 YYDKDF come from the germline V gene (reference sequence). The full variable domain, completed using reference TRBV15 and TRBJ2-5, is DAMVIQNPRYQVTQFGKPVTLSCSQTLNHNVMYWYQQKSSQAPKLLFHYYDKDFNNEADTPDNFQSRRPNTSFCFLDIRSPGLGDTAMYLCATSREDPWGRETQYFGPGTRLLVL.

J is TRBJ2-1 and V is TRBV6-5; 11 positions match TRBD2. Germline values: CDR1 MNHEY, CDR2 SVGAGI. V lost 7 bases to trimming and J lost 5 bases; unmatched junction nucleotides: 7. This CDR3 contains 15 residues. Written as DNA, the CDR3 is TGTGCCAGCACTCCGGGACTAGCGGACCACAATGAGCAGTTCTTC. Protein: CASTPGLADHNEQFF.

In this sample, this clone turned up a few times. This chain connects TRBV4-2 to TRBJ2-2, with 14 nucleotides matching TRBD2. The V gene end was trimmed by 0 bases and the J gene end by 5 bases; junction bases not matched to a gene: 8. CDR1 and CDR2 (germline): LGHNA, YNFKEQ. CDR3 size: 19 residues. CDR3 sequence reads: CASSQEAGLAGVITGELFF. CDR3 in DNA: TGTGCCAGCAGCCAAGAGGCGGGACTAGCGGGAGTGATTACCGGGGAGCTGTTTTTT.

The chain has TRBV9 and TRBJ1-6; D is undetermined. Trimming shortened V by 3 bases and J by 10 bases, and 17 bases separated the two germline ends. Germline V gene sequence: CDR1 SGDLS, CDR2 YYNGEE. The CDR3 sequence is 15 residues long. The CDR3 reads CASSGAAPSGSPLHF. The DNA of the CDR3 is TGTGCCAGCAGCGGGGCAGCTCCCTCGGGGTCACCCCTCCACTTT.

This clone turned up a few times. The chain combines TRBV9 with TRBJ1-1, with 10 bases fitting TRBD1. The germline CDR1 and CDR2 sequences are SGDLS and YYNGEE. The CDR3 length is 16 residues. The trim removed 2 bases at V and 6 bases at J, leaving 10 bases unmatched. CDR3 region: CASSVDPTGGMAEAFF. CDR3 DNA sequence: TGTGCCAGCAGCGTGGACCCGACAGGGGGCATGGCTGAAGCTTTCTTT.

This chain joins TRBV6-4 and TRBJ1-6; 10 positions match TRBD1. This CDR3 is 15 amino acids long. The germline gives CDR1 MRHNA, CDR2 SNTAGT. The trim removed 0 bases at V and 7 bases at J, leaving 0 bases unmatched. CDR3 protein: CASSDSTGGNSPLHF. CDR3 bases: TGTGCCAGCAGTGACTCGACAGGGGGCAATTCACCCCTCCACTTT.